The sequence of this T cell receptor beta chain was determined in a study of CD8+ T cells in alopecia areata. As for the study in general: Tofacitinib exposure lasted 6 to 18 months, followed by 6 months off drug.

V lost 2 bases and J 2 bases, leaving 7 bases between the germline ends. Germline V gene sequence: CDR1 MNHEY, CDR2 SMNVEV (reference sequence). This CDR3 has 14 residues. Following extraction, RNA underwent reverse transcription to cDNA, which served as the sequencing template. Method: immunoSEQ multiplex PCR; TCRdb's copy keeps in-frame clones and lacks some. The sample records roughly 150,000 clones, around 87% being singletons. The chain has TRBV27 and TRBJ2-1; D not certain. The input for sequencing was CD8+ T cells sorted from blood, taken at week 0. This TCR derives from a human donor with alopecia areata. CDR3: CASSLASAYNEQFF. The CDR3 DNA sequence: TGTGCCAGCAGTTTAGCATCCGCCTACAATGAGCAGTTCTTC.